The subject of this entry is one T cell receptor beta chain. This clone was counted between two and nine times. There is no known antigen for this receptor. Base qualities are not at hand, and no much larger clone is one base apart. The same CDR3 can be traced to other DNA sequences in this sample. The sample originates from a study of shared clonotypes between healthy human individuals (dated by TCRdb to about 2020). In the study overall: A couple of women and three men aged 18 to 49 years were included in the cohort. To increase sequencing depth and limit assay-specific biases, different laboratories used diverse techniques to prepare libraries and sequence TCR repertoires. Per donor, three plates each were used for CD4 naive and CD4 memory, two for CD8 naive, and one for CD8 memory. The study deeply sequenced blood TCR repertoires of five healthy adults to estimate repertoire size and the extent of clonotype sharing between individuals. Each donor's leukapheresis produced roughly between roughly 0.85 and 9 billion PBMCs. The paper as a whole reports these results and caveats: Estimated clonotype richness was generally larger for naive than for memory subsets. Even with the large sequencing depth, rarefaction of the sorted-subset datasets indicated that sequencing was incomplete. Pairwise subsampling indicated that sequencing depth was expected to affect the degree of clonotype sharing among donors. Only blood was sampled, and tissue TCR repertoires likely differ from those in blood. Sharing across a few donors was observed for roughly 5.4% of naive CD4, 3% to 3.5% of naive CD8, 2.3% of memory CD4, and about 0.38% of memory CD8 clonotypes. Higher generation probabilities were observed for clonotypes shared by all four sorted-subset donors than for non-shared clonotypes. The small number of donors limited the genetic and exposure-history diversity represented.

The donors were healthy, HIV-negative adults who had no recently reported acute infections or vaccinations. Only Caucasian adults living in Nashville, Tennessee, USA were represented among the donors. Magnetic negative selection was used to enrich CD4+ T cells, after which naive cells were positively selected on CD45RA and the negative fraction became the memory subset. Blood was obtained by leukapheresis, after which PBMCs were separated by Ficoll-Histopaque density gradient centrifugation and cryopreserved in liquid nitrogen vapor phase. Purity and quantity of every magnetically sorted T cell population were checked by analytical flow cytometry. Genomic DNA was isolated from every sorted fraction and measured by UV absorbance on a Nanodrop 2000c. Using the deep immunoSEQ assay, multiplex PCR amplified TCR CDR3 regions from genomic DNA. Extracted genomic DNA from each cell subset was distributed evenly across all wells of several immunoSEQ 96-well plates, and each plate was treated as a replicate. For sorted subsets, roughly 0.2 ug genomic DNA, equal to 25,000 to 35,000 T cell genomes, was loaded into each replicate PCR. The purified libraries were quantified using a Qubit 3.0 fluorometer, sized with a Bioanalyzer 2100, and then quantified again using the KAPA Library Quantification kit. Every immunoSEQ 96-well plate was sequenced on a separate single-read 150-cycle Illumina NextSeq 550 flow cell. Processing in the source paper ran as follows. Because only junctional sequences without quality scores were contained in the immunoSEQ output, filtering matching that applied to full-length reads could not be performed. To assign V/J genes and CDR3, sequences were annotated against IMGT germline references using PyIR, a Python wrapper for IgBLAST v1.9. Reads were removed for weak V/J assignments (E-value above 1e-6), missing CDR3, stop codons, out-of-frame junctions, or ambiguous translated residues. A V3J clonotype was defined by an identical inferred V gene, J gene, and CDR3 amino acid sequence. To compute the percentage overlap between repertoires, the number of shared unique clonotypes was divided by the size of the smaller repertoire. Richness of each repertoire was evaluated using RTK rarefaction, the Chao1 estimator, and Recon v2.1 estimates of unobserved clonotypes. Generation probabilities were computed with OLGA for all TCRbeta clonotypes obtained by the gDNA method from a handful of donors. In its TCRdb copy, this immuneACCESS table keeps in-frame sequences only and misses some clones. Where compared with another copy, unresolved V genes explain less than half of these, and the others have no known cause. Clonal size and the V and J genes are those of that table, whereas D and trimming came from the DNA. In this sample the table shows approximately 1.1 million clones, 78% of which occur a single time. The ten biggest clones cover under 0.65% of the sample.

Spanning cysteine to phenylalanine, the CDR3 consists of 16 amino acids. CDR3 DNA is the only sequence kept; it has 48 bases, read in frame from the first base. The germline V gene (reference sequence) yields SGHNT for CDR1 and YYREEE for CDR2. Trimming accounts for 2 bases at V and 5 bases at J, while the number of junction bases matched to no gene is 1. The specimen sequenced was memory CD4+ T cells from PBMCs. Sample cell subset or site, as interpreted from the label and publication: CD45RA-negative fraction. This receptor was identified in a man between 18 and 29 years old in good health. Some clones in this sample may be carry-over from other donors' samples. Recombination linked TRBV5-4 to TRBJ2-2; 15 bases in between match TRBD2. The nucleotide sequence reads as follows: TGTGCCAGCAGCTTAGGGACTAGCGGGAGGACCGGGGAGCTGTTTTTT. This codes for CASSLGTSGRTGELFF.